A selection of T cell receptor beta chains follows, all from one sample in a study of identical twins. TCRdb re-called the 5' RACE reads through MiXCR, storing one row per CDR3 protein. The data hold around 1.7 million distinct CDR3 sequences, with 25% to 35% observed a single time. Sequencing input: cord blood. All receptors come from a newborn girl in good health. Each CDR3 is given with its conserved first and last residue. D genes are given only for firm matches. Expanded clones are given a class, and other clones once, few, many or no size at all.

v_call	d_call	clone_size	j_call	cdr3_aa	cdr3_nt
TRBV20-1	TRBD2	.	TRBJ2-1	CSARDWTSGRANEQFF	TGCAGTGCTAGAGATTGGACTAGCGGGAGGGCCAATGAGCAGTTCTTC
TRBV7-7	.	.	TRBJ2-3	CASSLGTAPTDTQYF	TGTGCCAGCAGCTTAGGGACAGCCCCCACAGATACGCAGTATTTT
TRBV20-1	.	.	TRBJ2-7	CSAGRRPTYEQYF	TGCAGTGCGGGGCGCAGGCCTACCTACGAGCAGTACTTC
TRBV20-1	.	.	TRBJ2-7	CSARGIASLSYEQYF	TGCAGTGCTAGGGGAATAGCGAGCCTCTCCTACGAGCAGTACTTC
TRBV10-3	.	.	TRBJ1-2	CAISDPEGGDYGYTF	TGTGCCATCAGTGACCCAGAGGGGGGGGACTATGGCTACACCTTC
TRBV4-2	TRBD1	few	TRBJ2-4	CASSQDGQGIQYF	TGTGCCAGCAGCCAAGATGGACAGGGAATTCAGTACTTC
TRBV28	TRBD2	few	TRBJ2-1	CATTGTSGRQVRGNEQFF	TGTGCCACCACCGGGACTAGCGGGAGACAGGTCCGGGGCAATGAGCAGTTCTTC
TRBV12-3/TRBV12-4	TRBD1	.	TRBJ1-2	CASSDRGDGYTF	TGTGCCAGCTCGGACAGGGGGGATGGCTACACCTTC
TRBV20-1	TRBD2	few	TRBJ2-3	CSAGRGGTDTQYF	TGCAGTGCGGGGCGGGGGGGGACAGATACGCAGTATTTT
TRBV14	TRBD1	.	TRBJ2-5	CASSQGSTGVALRETQYF	TGTGCCAGCAGCCAAGGTTCGACAGGGGTAGCCCTAAGGGAGACCCAGTACTTC
TRBV15	.	few	TRBJ2-3	CATSRSRQDTQYF	TGTGCCACCAGCAGATCTCGACAGGATACGCAGTATTTT
TRBV12-3/TRBV12-4	.	many	TRBJ2-1	CASSRGVEQFF	TGTGCCAGCAGCCGTGGGGTCGAGCAGTTCTTC
TRBV5-8	.	.	TRBJ2-6	CASSLGTSPSGANVLTF	TGTGCCAGCAGCTTGGGAACTAGCCCCTCTGGGGCCAACGTCCTGACTTTC
TRBV13	TRBD1	.	TRBJ2-4	CASRARGRVNKSIQYF	TGTGCCAGCAGAGCCAGGGGGCGAGTCAACAAGAGCATTCAGTACTTC
TRBV4-1	TRBD1	few	TRBJ1-1	CASSHSYRGGTEAFF	TGCGCCAGCAGCCATTCCTACAGGGGAGGCACTGAAGCTTTCTTT
TRBV25-1	.	few	TRBJ2-1	CASSDRQENEQFF	TGTGCCAGCAGTGATCGTCAGGAGAATGAGCAGTTCTTC
TRBV20-1	.	.	TRBJ2-1	CSARDLQVYNEQFF	TGCAGTGCTAGAGATCTACAGGTTTACAATGAGCAGTTCTTC
TRBV4-1	.	.	TRBJ1-1	CASSQPRDTEAFF	TGCGCCAGCAGCCAACCCCGGGACACTGAAGCTTTCTTT
TRBV20-1	.	.	TRBJ1-2	CSAMGDNNYGYTF	TGCAGTGCTATGGGGGACAATAACTATGGCTACACCTTC
TRBV4-2	.	.	TRBJ1-1	CASSQDPGRSPIGMNTEAFF	TGTGCCAGCAGCCAAGACCCGGGGAGGAGTCCGATCGGTATGAACACTGAAGCTTTCTTT
TRBV29-1	TRBD1	many	TRBJ1-2	CSVEDRGYGYTF	TGCAGCGTTGAGGACAGGGGCTATGGCTACACCTTC
TRBV3-1	TRBD2	many	TRBJ2-7	CASSQRTSGPYEQYF	TGTGCCAGCAGCCAACGGACTAGCGGTCCCTACGAGCAGTACTTC
TRBV5-1	.	.	TRBJ1-4	CASSLDPQGGEKLFF	TGCGCCAGCAGCTTGGATCCCCAGGGAGGCGAAAAACTGTTTTTT
TRBV4-1	TRBD2	.	TRBJ2-1	CASSARLAGGGDEQFF	TGCGCCAGCAGCGCGAGACTAGCGGGAGGAGGGGATGAGCAGTTCTTC
TRBV7-2	.	few	TRBJ2-7	CASSLVTGYYEQYF	TGTGCCAGCAGCTTAGTTACAGGGTACTACGAGCAGTACTTC
TRBV7-2	.	.	TRBJ1-1	CAGSSTLGTEAFF	TGTGCCGGCAGCTCGACCTTGGGCACTGAAGCTTTCTTT
TRBV29-1	TRBD1	.	TRBJ1-2	CSVADRGYGYTF	TGCAGCGTTGCAGACAGGGGGTATGGCTACACCTTC
TRBV28	.	.	TRBJ2-1	CASSWVGGKGNEQFF	TGTGCCAGCAGTTGGGTGGGCGGGAAAGGAAATGAGCAGTTCTTC
TRBV4-2	.	few	TRBJ1-2	CASSQRRDKSYGYTF	TGTGCCAGCAGCCAACGCCGGGACAAATCCTATGGCTACACCTTC
TRBV20-1	TRBD2	.	TRBJ2-1	CSARKGGGPLGQFF	TGCAGTGCTAGGAAAGGCGGGGGGCCACTGGGGCAGTTCTTC
TRBV5-1	.	.	TRBJ2-4	CASNFSGGGAKNIQYF	TGCGCCAGCAACTTTTCCGGTGGGGGAGCCAAAAACATTCAGTACTTC
TRBV18	.	few	TRBJ2-7	CASSPVRETYEQYF	TGTGCCAGCTCCCCGGTCAGGGAAACCTACGAGCAGTACTTC
TRBV4-2	TRBD2	.	TRBJ2-5	CASSLGESSGFGETQYF	TGTGCCAGCAGCCTAGGGGAGTCTAGCGGGTTTGGAGAGACCCAGTACTTC
TRBV5-1	.	.	TRBJ2-1	CASSRDPLTSLREQFF	TGCGCCAGCAGCCGTGACCCCTTGACGTCGTTGCGAGAGCAGTTCTTC
TRBV3-1	.	few	TRBJ1-2	CASSQDVSIYGYTF	TGTGCCAGCAGCCAAGATGTTTCTATATATGGCTACACCTTC
TRBV5-1	TRBD1	.	TRBJ2-5	CASSFLGQGKTQYF	TGCGCCAGCAGCTTTTTGGGACAGGGGAAGACCCAGTACTTC
TRBV27	.	.	TRBJ2-3	CASRHAYPARADTQYF	TGTGCCAGCAGACACGCCTACCCAGCTAGAGCCGATACGCAGTATTTT
TRBV4-2	.	many	TRBJ2-5	CASSQEGQVQETQYF	TGTGCCAGCAGCCAAGAGGGACAAGTCCAAGAGACCCAGTACTTC
TRBV10-3	TRBD2	.	TRBJ2-7	CAISESAGGFVFFYEQYF	TGTGCCATCAGTGAGTCTGCGGGAGGGTTTGTTTTCTTCTACGAGCAGTACTTC
TRBV3-1	.	many	TRBJ2-7	CASSHSLYEQYF	TGTGCCAGCAGCCACTCTCTCTACGAGCAGTACTTC
TRBV9	TRBD2	.	TRBJ2-3	CASSVRGASGQFTDTQYF	TGTGCCAGCAGCGTACGCGGGGCTAGCGGCCAATTCACAGATACGCAGTATTTT
TRBV20-1	.	few	TRBJ2-4	CSAIRVDIQYF	TGCAGTGCTATCAGGGTGGACATTCAGTACTTC
TRBV11-2	.	few	TRBJ2-7	CASSLAPERYEQYF	TGTGCCAGCAGCTTAGCCCCCGAGCGTTACGAGCAGTACTTC
TRBV20-1	.	few	TRBJ1-2	CSARDLGRLFYGYTF	TGCAGTGCTAGAGATTTGGGCAGACTCTTCTATGGTTACACCTTC
TRBV28	.	.	TRBJ1-1	CASSSQGPNTEAFF	TGTGCCAGCAGTTCTCAGGGTCCGAACACTGAAGCTTTCTTT
TRBV27	.	few	TRBJ2-3	CASYNTDTQYF	TGTGCCAGTTACAACACAGATACGCAGTATTTT
TRBV9	.	few	TRBJ2-7	CASSLKTGLRNSEQYF	TGTGCCAGCAGCCTTAAGACAGGTTTGAGGAACAGCGAGCAGTACTTC
TRBV12-5	.	many	TRBJ2-1	CASGLARGSNEQFF	TGTGCTAGTGGTTTGGCTAGGGGAAGCAATGAGCAGTTCTTC
TRBV7-2	.	few	TRBJ2-1	CASSLGPPLSSYNEQFF	TGTGCCAGCAGCCTCGGCCCTCCCCTGAGCTCCTACAATGAGCAGTTCTTC
TRBV5-1	.	.	TRBJ2-7	CASSAGLAWEQYF	TGCGCCAGCAGCGCGGGACTTGCTTGGGAGCAGTACTTC
TRBV29-1	.	many	TRBJ2-1	CSVGRRLSYNEQFF	TGCAGCGTGGGACGACGGCTTTCCTACAATGAGCAGTTCTTC
TRBV6-6	.	.	TRBJ2-1	CASSLRGSTYNEQFF	TGTGCCAGCAGTTTGCGGGGTAGCACCTACAATGAGCAGTTCTTC
TRBV5-1	.	.	TRBJ2-1	CASSPGAPNEQFF	TGCGCCAGCAGCCCGGGTGCGCCGAATGAGCAGTTCTTC
TRBV12-5	TRBD2	.	TRBJ2-2	CASGSRLAGHTGELFF	TGTGCTAGTGGTTCCAGACTAGCGGGCCACACCGGGGAGCTGTTTTTT
TRBV7-2	TRBD1	.	TRBJ1-1	CASSLIQGAVTEAFF	TGTGCCAGCAGCTTGATCCAGGGGGCGGTAACTGAAGCTTTCTTT
TRBV29-1	.	many	TRBJ1-1	CSVGIGVNTEAFF	TGCAGCGTTGGGATCGGGGTGAACACTGAAGCTTTCTTT
TRBV20-1	.	.	TRBJ1-2	CSVEDHSYGYTF	TGCAGCGTTGAAGACCACTCCTATGGCTACACCTTC
TRBV3-1	.	many	TRBJ2-7	CASSQDGGTYEQYF	TGTGCCAGCAGCCAAGACGGCGGGACCTACGAGCAGTACTTC
TRBV7-2	TRBD2	.	TRBJ2-5	CASSFLGWTSGKETQYF	TGTGCCAGCAGCTTTCTCGGTTGGACTAGCGGGAAAGAGACCCAGTACTTC